The next 10 T cell receptor beta chains were all read from a single sample in a study of blood T cell repertoires in COVID-19. The method was immunoSEQ multiplex PCR; TCRdb's version includes in-frame clones alone and lacks a portion of them. This sample has a few hundred thousand clones, with more than 70% found just once. Source material: peripheral blood. The origin of the receptors is a man between 18 and 29 years old who had recovered from COVID-19.

The chain recombines TRBV19 with TRBJ2-5, with 11 bases lining up with TRBD1. V lost 4 bases and J lost 3; bases outside the gene matches: 4. Germline V gene lookup returns CDR1 LNHDA and CDR2 SQIVND (reference sequence). The CDR3 has 15 residues. The CDR3 nucleotides are TGTGCCAGTAGTAAGGGGGGACAGGGGGAAGAGACCCAGTACTTC. It codes for CASSKGGQGEETQYF.

The V call is TRBV21-1, the J call TRBJ2-5; no DNA check was done on the table's D call, TRBD1. TRBV21-1 constitutes a pseudogene. CDR3 length: 17 residues. This chain's CDR3 is CASSKNQTGRIQETQYF. In DNA, the CDR3 is TGTGCCAGCAGCAAAAATCAGACAGGGAGAATCCAAGAGACCCAGTACTTC.

V and J are TRBV6-6 and TRBJ1-1; TRBD1 matches at 7 bases. Germline V gene sequence: CDR1 MNHNY, CDR2 SVGAGI (reference sequence). The CDR3 contains 16 residues. V was clipped by 4 bases and J by 1 base; unmatched bases: 9. The CDR3 sequence: CASSLKQGLGNTEAFF. CDR3 bases: TGTGCCAGCAGTTTAAAACAGGGGCTAGGGAACACTGAAGCTTTCTTT.

The chain joins TRBV11-2 to TRBJ1-6; 9 bases align to TRBD1. CDR3 length: 15 amino acids. V lost 1 base and J lost 10; bases outside the gene matches: 5. Per germline, CDR1 SGHAT and CDR2 FQNNGV. The CDR3 DNA reads TGTGCCAGCAGCTTAGGACCGGGACAGGGATCACCCCTCCACTTT. Protein: CASSLGPGQGSPLHF. Looking up the rest from reference TRBV11-2 and TRBJ1-6 gives the full variable domain: EAGVAQSPRYKIIEKRQSVAFWCNPISGHATLYWYQQILGQGPKLLIQFQNNGVVDDSQLPKDRFSAERLKGVDSTLKIQPAKLEDSAVYLCASSLGPGQGSPLHFGNGTRLTVT.

This chain uses TRBV25-1 with TRBJ1-1, with D maybe TRBD1 (5 bases). CDR3 length equals 11 residues. Between the trimmed V and J ends, which lost 6 bases and 5 bases, there was a span of 7 bases. Germline V gene lookup returns CDR1 MGHDK and CDR2 SYGVNS. CDR3: CASRGGTEAFF. CDR3 in DNA: TGTGCCAGCAGGGGGGGAACTGAAGCTTTCTTT.

This chain links TRBV7-3 with TRBJ2-7; 10 bases map to TRBD1. This CDR3 is 15 amino acids long. The junction had 6 bases not matched to a gene; V was cut back by 5 bases and J by 2 bases. Germline-derived CDR1 and CDR2 are SGHTA and FQGTGA. CDR3 amino acids: CASSLHGTGAYEQYF. Written as DNA, the CDR3 is TGTGCCAGCAGCCTCCACGGGACAGGGGCCTACGAGCAGTACTTC. Full variable domain (missing parts from reference TRBV7-3 and TRBJ2-7): GAGVSQTPSNKVTEKGKYVELRCDPISGHTALYWYRQSLGQGPEFLIYFQGTGAADDSGLPNDRFFAVRPEGSVSTLKIQRTERGDSAVYLCASSLHGTGAYEQYFGPGTRLTVT.

The rearrangement links TRBV13 to TRBJ2-7; TRBD1 might be the D (6 bases). Trimming removed 1 base at V and 2 bases at J, with 15 bases between. From germline, CDR1 is PRHDT and CDR2 FYEKMQ (reference sequence). The CDR3 is 16 residues long. CDR3 region: CASSLEGRGLTYEQYF. DNA of the CDR3: TGTGCCAGCAGCTTAGAAGGCAGGGGTCTTACCTACGAGCAGTACTTC.

This chain uses TRBV7-8 with TRBJ1-2; 7 bases map to TRBD1. CDR3 length: 15 amino acids. The V segment lost 5 bases and the J segment 4 bases; nucleotides outside the gene matches: 10. CDR1 and CDR2 (germline): SGHVS, FQNEAQ. In nucleotides, the CDR3 is TGTGCCAGCAGCGGCCGCGAAGGGACAGCCTATGGCTACACCTTC. Translation gives CASSGREGTAYGYTF.

In its sample, this clone was seen a few times. The rearrangement joins TRBV4-1 to TRBJ1-1; D is uncertain. There are 13 residues in the CDR3. The V and J ends lost 0 bases and 8 bases respectively, with 10 bases between them. Germline V CDR1 and CDR2: MGHRA, YSYEKL. The CDR3 bases are TGCGCCAGCAGCCAAGATCAGGCCAGGGAAGCTTTCTTT. Translation: CASSQDQAREAFF.

The chain uses TRBV27 and TRBJ2-7; TRBD2 agrees at 10 bases. The CDR3 covers 15 residues. V lost 3 bases, J lost 6 bases, and 8 bases stayed unmatched. Germline CDR1 reads MNHEY; CDR2 reads SMNVEV (reference sequence). The CDR3 reads CASSFGSGRGGEQYF. DNA for the CDR3: TGTGCCAGCAGTTTCGGAAGCGGGAGGGGCGGCGAGCAGTACTTC.